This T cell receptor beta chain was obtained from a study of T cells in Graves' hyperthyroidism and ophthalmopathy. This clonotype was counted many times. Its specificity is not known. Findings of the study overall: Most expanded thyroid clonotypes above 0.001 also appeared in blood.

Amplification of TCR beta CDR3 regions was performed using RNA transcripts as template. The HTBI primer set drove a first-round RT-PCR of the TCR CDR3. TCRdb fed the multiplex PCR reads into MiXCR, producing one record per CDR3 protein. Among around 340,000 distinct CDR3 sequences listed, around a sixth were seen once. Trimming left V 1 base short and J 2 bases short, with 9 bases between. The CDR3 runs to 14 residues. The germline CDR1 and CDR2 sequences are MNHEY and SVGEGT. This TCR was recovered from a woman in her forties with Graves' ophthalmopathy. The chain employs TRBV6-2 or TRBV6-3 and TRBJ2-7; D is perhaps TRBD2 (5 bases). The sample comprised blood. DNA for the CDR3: TGTGCCAGCAGTTACTTCAGCGGTGCCTACGAGCAGTACTTC. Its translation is CASSYFSGAYEQYF.